The 29 T cell receptor beta chains below come from one sample, sequenced in a study of human T cells and chemical hapten exposure. Total RNA was extracted from unfractionated whole blood. TCRdb redid the calling of the 5' RACE reads with MiXCR, one entry per CDR3 protein. This sample carries about 81,000 distinct CDR3 sequences, about 16% of them seen once, and the ten largest clones take under 7.5%. The receptors originated from a female donor in good health.

This chain links TRBV20-1 with TRBJ2-3; perhaps TRBD2 as D (6 bases). Trimming pared 0 bases from V and 2 bases from J, leaving 12 bases between. The germline CDR1 and CDR2 sequences are DFQATT and SNEGSKA (reference sequence). This CDR3 spans 15 amino acids. The CDR3: CSARDSAGSTDTQYF. CDR3 DNA sequence: TGCAGTGCTAGAGATTCGGCGGGGTCCACAGATACGCAGTATTTT.

This clonotype was found a few times. The chain links TRBV12-3 or TRBV12-4 to TRBJ1-2; no clear D gene. CDR3 length: 12 residues. V lost 6 bases to trimming and J lost 4 bases, with 9 bases between them. The CDR3 nucleotides are TGTGCCAGCAGCACTCCAGGCTATGGCTACACCTTC. Amino acid sequence: CASSTPGYGYTF.

The chain couples TRBV3-1 to TRBJ2-7, with unresolved D. Looked up from germline, CDR1 is LGHDT and CDR2 is YNNKEL (reference sequence). This CDR3 has 13 residues. V lost 4 bases and J lost 1, with 8 bases in between. The CDR3 protein is CASSRADSYEQYF. In nucleotides, the CDR3 is TGTGCCAGCAGCCGGGCGGATTCCTACGAGCAGTACTTC.

This clonotype came up a few times. The CDR3, as DNA: TGTGCCAGCAGCTTATTGGGGCTCGCTGAAGCTTTCTTT. It specifies CASSLLGLAEAFF. The chain employs TRBV13 and TRBJ1-1, with D maybe TRBD1 (5 bases). Trimming pared 2 bases from V and 6 bases from J, leaving 10 bases between. Germline CDR1 PRHDT, CDR2 FYEKMQ (reference sequence). This CDR3 comprises 13 residues.

The table lists this clonotype with a few counts. The chain uses TRBV12-3 or TRBV12-4 and TRBJ1-5; 7 nucleotides match TRBD1. Trimming cost V 4 bases and J 7 bases; bases outside gene matches: 13. There are 16 residues in the CDR3. The CDR3: CASSSALTGRSQPQHF. The CDR3 DNA reads as TGTGCCAGCAGTTCCGCCCTGACAGGGCGGTCCCAGCCCCAGCATTTT.

Only a few counts were recorded for this clonotype. The rearrangement joins TRBV6-6 to TRBJ1-3; no firm D call. The CDR3 spans 16 residues. CDR1 and CDR2 from the germline V gene are MNHNY and SVGAGI (reference sequence). Trimming removed 5 bases at V and 6 bases at J, with 20 bases between. The CDR3 loop reads CASSPPSSGRENTIYF. Here the CDR3 DNA reads TGTGCCAGCAGTCCCCCCTCCAGCGGACGGGAAAACACCATATATTTT.

This chain connects TRBV20-1 to TRBJ2-5, with TRBD1 identical over 8 bases. J gave up 4 bases and V 6 bases, and 4 bases lay outside the gene matches. In germline, CDR1 is DFQATT, CDR2 SNEGSKA (reference sequence). The length of the CDR3 is 12 residues. DNA for the CDR3: TGCAGTGCGACCGGACAGGGAGAGACCCAGTACTTC. Translating gives CSATGQGETQYF.

This clonotype was counted ten times or more. The rearrangement links TRBV5-1 to TRBJ2-7; D may be TRBD1 (5 bases). Trimming removed 4 bases from V and 5 bases from J, with 16 bases in between. This CDR3 has 14 amino acids. The germline CDR1 and CDR2 sequences are SGHRS and YFSETQ. Here the CDR3 DNA reads TGCGCCAGCAGCGCGGACGGTCTCAGGGACGAGCAGTACTTC. Translation: CASSADGLRDEQYF.

This clonotype was observed a handful of times. The chain employs TRBV10-3 and TRBJ1-6; 10 positions agree with TRBD1. The CDR3 has 17 residues. Germline-derived CDR1 and CDR2 are ENHRY and SYGVKD. V shed 5 bases, J shed 11 bases, and the junction held 15 bases outside the gene matches. Here the CDR3 DNA reads TGTGCCATCAGTAAAGGATCCTCGGGACAGGGGCTGGCACCCCTCCACTTT. Translation: CAISKGSSGQGLAPLHF.

The DNA of the CDR3 is TGCAGTGCTCATGCGGAGAAGTACACCTACGAGCAGTACTTC. Translation: CSAHAEKYTYEQYF. This chain connects TRBV20-1 to TRBJ2-7; D is unresolved. CDR1 DFQATT and CDR2 SNEGSKA come from the germline V gene (reference sequence). This CDR3 comprises 14 residues. Trimming removed 5 bases at V and 2 bases at J, with 16 bases between.

This sequence joins TRBV6-1 and TRBJ2-5; D is unresolved. The CDR3 extends over 14 amino acids. Trimming cost V 5 bases and J 1 base, with 11 bases left between them. CDR1 is MNHNS and CDR2 is SASEGT in the germline V gene. The CDR3 DNA reads TGTGCCAGCAGTTCCTTCCGGGCCCAAGAGACCCAGTACTTC. It is translated as CASSSFRAQETQYF.

The DNA for the CDR3 is TGTGCCAGCAGTGAATATGGGGGAGGAGAGACCCAGTACTTC. Translation: CASSEYGGGETQYF. This chain connects TRBV25-1 to TRBJ2-5, with D perhaps TRBD2 (6 bases). Germline loops: CDR1 MGHDK, CDR2 SYGVNS. V gave up 0 bases and J gave up 4 bases, with 9 bases separating them. The CDR3 totals 14 residues.

This clonotype was observed a few times. Mismatch with germline at one junction end may stem from a read error. The V call is TRBV6-6, the J call TRBJ2-7; TRBD1 agrees at 8 bases. Per germline, CDR1 MNHNY and CDR2 SVGAGI (reference sequence). The CDR3 loop spans 13 amino acids. Here the CDR3 DNA reads TGTGCCAGCAGTTACGGGCAGGGGGCCGCTACAGACTTC. Translated: CASSYGQGAATDF.

V is TRBV28 and J is TRBJ1-5; D is unresolved. With 2 bases removed from V and 0 bases from J, the gap between germline ends came to 20 bases. The CDR3 is 19 residues long. Looked up from germline, CDR1 is MDHEN and CDR2 is SYDVKM. CDR3 nucleotide sequence: TGTGCCAGCAGTTTAGATAGGAACACTTGGAGTTATAGCAATCAGCCCCAGCATTTT. Its protein product is CASSLDRNTWSYSNQPQHF.

This chain uses TRBV29-1 with TRBJ2-3; 9 bases map to TRBD1. V gave up 4 bases and J gave up 5 bases; unmatched junction bases: 16. The length of the CDR3 is 17 residues. Germline assignment: CDR1 SQVTM and CDR2 ANQGSEA. The CDR3 DNA sequence: TGCAGCGTTGGTGTGGGACAGGGAATTTTTGGTAGAGATACGCAGTATTTT. Residues: CSVGVGQGIFGRDTQYF.

V gene TRBV11-1 combines with J gene TRBJ2-1, with D possibly matching TRBD1 (6 bases). The CDR3 is 15 amino acids. V shed 0 bases and J shed 2 bases, with 8 bases lying between them. CDR1 is SGHAT, CDR2 FQDESV, per germline (reference sequence). CDR3 DNA: TGTGCCAGCAGCTTAGCGAACAGGGCCTACAATGAGCAGTTCTTC. This translates into CASSLANRAYNEQFF.

CDR3 sequence reads: CSASRDPQPQHF. The CDR3 nucleotides read TGCAGTGCTAGTAGGGATCCTCAGCCCCAGCATTTT. The rearrangement joins TRBV20-1 to TRBJ1-5; no reliable D call. Germline CDR1 DFQATT, CDR2 SNEGSKA (reference sequence). This CDR3 has 12 residues. The V end lost 3 bases, the J end lost 6 bases, and 9 bases lay between the germline ends.

This clonotype was seen only a few times. The chain combines TRBV29-1 with TRBJ1-1; perhaps TRBD1 as D (5 bases). The V and J ends lost 3 bases and 6 bases respectively, with 11 bases between them. Germline V gene data show CDR1 as SQVTM and CDR2 as ANQGSEA. CDR3 length: 12 amino acids. The CDR3 loop reads CSVDGGGPEAFF. The CDR3 DNA sequence: TGCAGCGTTGATGGGGGAGGGCCTGAAGCTTTCTTT.

J is TRBJ1-5 and V is TRBV6-1; D perhaps matches TRBD1 (5 bases). The CDR3 is 15 residues long. Germline V gene data show CDR1 as MNHNS and CDR2 as SASEGT. Trimming pared 4 bases from V and 2 bases from J, leaving 12 bases between. CDR3: CASSVGEVGNQPQHF. CDR3 DNA sequence: TGTGCCAGCAGTGTAGGGGAAGTTGGCAATCAGCCCCAGCATTTT.

This clonotype showed up just a few times. The chain combines TRBV6-5 with TRBJ1-2; TRBD1 might be the D (6 bases). The germline CDR1 and CDR2 sequences are MNHEY and SVGAGI. The CDR3 is made up of 16 amino acids. Trimming pared 5 bases from V and 4 bases from J, leaving 20 bases between. The CDR3 sequence is CASSPDGGPGSYGYTF. DNA of the CDR3: TGTGCCAGCAGTCCGGATGGGGGCCCTGGTAGCTATGGCTACACCTTC.

A few counts support this clonotype. This rearrangement joins TRBV5-1 to TRBJ1-1; 7 nucleotides match TRBD1. CDR1 is SGHRS and CDR2 is YFSETQ in the germline V gene. The V and J ends lost 4 bases and 3 bases, in that order; junction bases with no gene match: 9. The CDR3 is made up of 15 amino acids. CDR3 sequence reads: CASSTEQGRHTEAFF. The CDR3 bases are TGCGCCAGCAGCACCGAACAGGGGCGCCACACTGAAGCTTTCTTT.

A few counts support this clonotype. CDR3 amino acids: CASSTQQGRGTEAFF. CDR3 nucleotides: TGTGCCAGCAGCACCCAACAGGGGAGAGGGACTGAAGCTTTCTTT. V usage is TRBV9 and J usage is TRBJ1-1; 7 nucleotides line up with TRBD1. Germline-derived CDR1 and CDR2 are SGDLS and YYNGEE. The CDR3 is 15 residues long. Germline trimming cut 4 bases from V and 5 bases from J; bases unmatched to any gene: 11. Using reference TRBV9 and TRBJ1-1 for the parts outside the CDR3, the full variable domain is DSGVTQTPKHLITATGQRVTLRCSPRSGDLSVYWYQQSLDQGLQFLIQYYNGEERAKGNILERFSAQQFPDLHSELNLSSLELGDSALYFCASSTQQGRGTEAFFGQGTRLTVV.

This clonotype has more than one count but fewer than ten. The V call is TRBV7-2, the J call TRBJ2-2, with D uncertain. The V and J ends lost 1 base and 7 bases respectively, with 4 bases between them. The CDR3 is made up of 12 amino acids. The germline CDR1 and CDR2 sequences are SGHTA and FQGNSA. The CDR3 is CASSLVRGELFF. The DNA of the CDR3 is TGTGCCAGCAGCTTAGTTCGCGGGGAGCTGTTTTTT. Supplemented by reference TRBV7-2 and TRBJ2-2, the full variable domain reads GAGVSQSPSNKVTEKGKDVELRCDPISGHTALYWYRQSLGQGLEFLIYFQGNSAPDKSGLPSDRFSAERTGGSVSTLTIQRTQQEDSAVYLCASSLVRGELFFGEGSRLTVL.

In its sample, this clonotype was seen a few times. This sequence joins TRBV6-6 and TRBJ2-7, with TRBD2 as a possible D gene (5 bases). Trimming took 0 bases from V and 1 from J, leaving 16 bases between them. The CDR3 loop spans 17 amino acids. Germline V gives CDR1 MNHNY, CDR2 SVGAGI (reference sequence). CDR3 amino acids: CASSYSRAPGLSYEQYF. DNA for the CDR3: TGTGCCAGCAGTTACTCGCGGGCGCCCGGTTTGTCCTACGAGCAGTACTTC.

This chain connects TRBV6-5 to TRBJ2-1; D gene uncertain. CDR1 is MNHEY, CDR2 SVGAGI, per germline. V was shortened by 4 bases and J by 0 bases, with 16 bases between the two germline ends. This CDR3 contains 17 residues. The CDR3 DNA is TGTGCCAGCAGTTTCGCTCCCGTCCAGAGCTCCTACAATGAGCAGTTCTTC. It yields the protein CASSFAPVQSSYNEQFF.

This clonotype was picked up many times. CDR3 in DNA: TGCGCCAGCAGCCCGCAATATCTTAGCAATCAGCCCCAGCATTTT. As protein: CASSPQYLSNQPQHF. The chain employs TRBV4-1 and TRBJ1-5; D ambiguous. This CDR3 spans 15 amino acids. Deletions cut 4 bases from V and 0 bases from J, with 10 bases between. Germline assignment: CDR1 MGHRA and CDR2 YSYEKL.

The chain is built from TRBV5-6 and TRBJ1-1; TRBD1 is a possible D gene (5 bases). The germline CDR1 and CDR2 sequences are SGHDT and YYEEEE. This CDR3 is built from 15 residues. V gave up 4 bases and J gave up 1 base, with 14 bases separating them. This chain's CDR3 is CASSLGPTGNTEAFF. The CDR3 nucleotides are TGTGCCAGCAGCCTGGGGCCTACAGGGAACACTGAAGCTTTCTTT. Combining the CDR3 with reference TRBV5-6 and TRBJ1-1 gives the whole variable domain DAGVTQSPTHLIKTRGQQVTLRCSPKSGHDTVSWYQQALGQGPQFIFQYYEEEERQRGNFPDRFSGHQFPNYSSELNVNALLLGDSALYLCASSLGPTGNTEAFFGQGTRLTVV.

This clonotype has just a few counts. This chain connects TRBV6-1 to TRBJ2-7; no firm D call. This CDR3 region has 12 residues. The V and J ends lost 2 bases and 3 bases respectively, with 5 bases between them. The V gene's germline CDR1 is MNHNS and CDR2 SASEGT. Here the CDR3 DNA reads TGTGCCAGCAGTGAACTAGTCTACGAGCAGTACTTC. Translated: CASSELVYEQYF.

The chain combines TRBV5-1 with TRBJ2-7; TRBD2 matches 12 bases. Germline trimming cut 4 bases from V and 4 bases from J; bases unmatched to any gene: 21. Germline V gene sequence: CDR1 SGHRS, CDR2 YFSETQ. The CDR3 sequence is 20 residues long. In nucleotides, the CDR3 is TGCGCCAGCAGCGCCGCTCCCTCTAGCGGGAGGGCCATACCCGGTTACGAGCAGTACTTC. This translates into CASSAAPSSGRAIPGYEQYF.